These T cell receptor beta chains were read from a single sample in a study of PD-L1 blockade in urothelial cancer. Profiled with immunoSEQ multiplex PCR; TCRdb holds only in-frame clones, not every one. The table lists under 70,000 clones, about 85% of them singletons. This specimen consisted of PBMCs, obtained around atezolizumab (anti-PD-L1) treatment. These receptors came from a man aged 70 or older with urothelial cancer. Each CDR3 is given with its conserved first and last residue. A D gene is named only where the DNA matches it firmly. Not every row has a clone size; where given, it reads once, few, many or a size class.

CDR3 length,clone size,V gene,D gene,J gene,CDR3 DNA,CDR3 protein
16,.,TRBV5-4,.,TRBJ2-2,TGTGCCAGCAGCCCGCCGGGACACTTGAACACCGGGGAGCTGTTTTTT,CASSPPGHLNTGELFF
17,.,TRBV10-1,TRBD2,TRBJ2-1,TGCGCCAGCAGTGAGCAGGTTGCTAGCGGGGCCTACAATGAGCAGTTCTTC,CASSEQVASGAYNEQFF
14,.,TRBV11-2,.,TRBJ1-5,TGTGCCAGCAGCTTTCGCTCGTCGGGGGGGCCCCAGCATTTT,CASSFRSSGGPQHF
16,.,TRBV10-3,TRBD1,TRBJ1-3,TGTGCCATCAGTCCAACAGGGGAACTTTCCGGAAACACCATATATTTT,CAISPTGELSGNTIYF
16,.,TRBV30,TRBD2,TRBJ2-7,TGTGCCTGGAGTGTCGGGAGCGGGAGGGCTAGATACGAGCAGTACTTC,CAWSVGSGRARYEQYF
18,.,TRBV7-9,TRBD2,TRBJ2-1,TGTGCCAGCAGTCCAGTGATGCGGGAGGTAGGTCCCTACAATGAGCAGTTCTTC,CASSPVMREVGPYNEQFF
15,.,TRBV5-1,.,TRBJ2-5,TGCGCCAGCAGCTCGACAGGCATTCGGGGCGAGACCCAGTACTTC,CASSSTGIRGETQYF
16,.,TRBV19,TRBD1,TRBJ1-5,TGTGCCAGTAGTACCGGGACAGTTTACGGCAATCAGCCCCAGCATTTT,CASSTGTVYGNQPQHF
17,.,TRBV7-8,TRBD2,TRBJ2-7,TGTGCCAGCAGTCCACTAGCGGGAGGGGGTAGCTCCTACGAGCAGTACTTC,CASSPLAGGGSSYEQYF
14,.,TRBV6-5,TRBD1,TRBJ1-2,TGTGCCAGCAGTACCGGGACAGGAGTCTATGGCTACACCTTC,CASSTGTGVYGYTF
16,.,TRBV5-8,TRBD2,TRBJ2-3,TGTGCCAGCAGCTTGGCCGGGGGGGCGGGCACAGATACGCAGTATTTT,CASSLAGGAGTDTQYF
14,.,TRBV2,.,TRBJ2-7,TGTGCCAGCAGTGGAATCGCGGGAATGTACGAGCAGTACTTC,CASSGIAGMYEQYF
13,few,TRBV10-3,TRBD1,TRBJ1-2,TGTGCCATCAGTGAGACAGGGGGGTTTGGCTACACCTTC,CAISETGGFGYTF
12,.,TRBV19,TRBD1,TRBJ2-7,TGTGCCAGTAGGAGACAGGGGAGCGAGCAGTACTTC,CASRRQGSEQYF
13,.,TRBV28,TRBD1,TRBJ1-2,TGTGCCAGCAGTCGAACAGGGGGGGGTGGCTACACCTTC,CASSRTGGGGYTF
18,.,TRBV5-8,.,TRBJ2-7,TGTGCCAGCTCTGGCGAGCGGGCCGCTGGAGCTAGCTCCTACGAGCAGTACTTC,CASSGERAAGASSYEQYF
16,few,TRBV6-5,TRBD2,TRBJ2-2,TGTGCCAGCAGTTGGGCTAGCGGGACGAACACCGGGGAGCTGTTTTTT,CASSWASGTNTGELFF
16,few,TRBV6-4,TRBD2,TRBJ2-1,TGTGCCAGCAGTGACTCACGCGCGGGGGATCTGAATGAGCAGTTCTTC,CASSDSRAGDLNEQFF
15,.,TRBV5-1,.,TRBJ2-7,TGCGCCAGCAGCGAGAACTGGGTGGCCGGGTTCGAGCAGTACTTC,CASSENWVAGFEQYF
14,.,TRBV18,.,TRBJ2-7,TGTGCCAGCTCATCGACACCTCTCTCCTACGAGCAGTACTTC,CASSSTPLSYEQYF
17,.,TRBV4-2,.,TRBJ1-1,TGTGCCAGCAGCCAAGAATTATATGGGGGCCTGAACACTGAAGCTTTCTTT,CASSQELYGGLNTEAFF
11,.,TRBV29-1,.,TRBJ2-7,TGCAGCGTTCCTTGGGGCCACGAGCAGTACTTC,CSVPWGHEQYF
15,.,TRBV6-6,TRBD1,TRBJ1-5,TGTGCCAGCAGTTCCGGGACAGGAAGCAATCAGCCCCAGCATTTT,CASSSGTGSNQPQHF
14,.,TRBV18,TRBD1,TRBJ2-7,TGTGCCAGCTCACCGGACAGGGTCAACAGCGAGCAGTACTTC,CASSPDRVNSEQYF
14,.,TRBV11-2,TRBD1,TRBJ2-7,TGTGCCAGCAGCTTCGCTGGGACAGGGTACGAGCAGTACTTC,CASSFAGTGYEQYF
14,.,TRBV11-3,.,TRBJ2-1,TGTGCCAGCAGCTTCGTGGGGAGGGGGGCTGAGCAGTTCTTC,CASSFVGRGAEQFF
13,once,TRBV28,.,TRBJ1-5,TGTGCCAGCAGTTTTTCAGGGGCCCAGCCCCAGCATTTT,CASSFSGAQPQHF
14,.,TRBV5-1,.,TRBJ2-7,TGCGCCAGCAGCTTGGAGTCAGGTACCTACGAGCAGTACTTC,CASSLESGTYEQYF
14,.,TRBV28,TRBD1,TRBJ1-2,TGTGCCAGCAGTTCCCAGACAGGGGTCTATGGCTACACCTTC,CASSSQTGVYGYTF
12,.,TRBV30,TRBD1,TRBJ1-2,TGTGCCTGGACCCGACAGGGTCATGGCTACACCTTC,CAWTRQGHGYTF
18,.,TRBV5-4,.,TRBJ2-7,TGTGCCAGCAGCTTGAGCGCTTTGGGGGCTGCCAGCTCCTACGAGCAGTACTTC,CASSLSALGAASSYEQYF
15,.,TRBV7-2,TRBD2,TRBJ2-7,TGTGCCAGCAGCTCAATGGGGCTAGCGGCCTACGAGCAGTACTTC,CASSSMGLAAYEQYF
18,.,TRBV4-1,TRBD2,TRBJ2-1,TGCGCCAGCAGCCCTCGCCTTCAGGGACTAGCGGGAGTAAGTGAGCAGTTCTTC,CASSPRLQGLAGVSEQFF
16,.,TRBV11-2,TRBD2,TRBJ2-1,TGTGCCAGCAGCCCATTATCGGGGGGAGGGCCGGATGAGCAGTTCTTC,CASSPLSGGGPDEQFF
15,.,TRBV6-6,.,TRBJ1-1,TGTGCCAGCAGTTACTCGTTTCTTATGAACACTGAAGCTTTCTTT,CASSYSFLMNTEAFF
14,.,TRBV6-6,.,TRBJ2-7,TGTGCCAGCACTTGGACAGACGAGGCCTACGAGCAGTACTTC,CASTWTDEAYEQYF
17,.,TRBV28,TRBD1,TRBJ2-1,TGTGCCAGCAGTTTTCATTCGGGGACAGGGGGTTTAAATGAGCAGTTCTTC,CASSFHSGTGGLNEQFF
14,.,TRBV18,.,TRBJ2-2,TGTGCCAGCTCACCACCCGGGAACACCGGGGAGCTGTTTTTT,CASSPPGNTGELFF
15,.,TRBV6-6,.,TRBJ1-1,TGTGCCAGCAGTTACGAGTCGGGGGGGAACACTGAAGCTTTCTTT,CASSYESGGNTEAFF
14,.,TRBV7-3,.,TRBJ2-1,TGTGCCAGCAGCTTAAATACAGGGAGCAATGAGCAGTTCTTC,CASSLNTGSNEQFF
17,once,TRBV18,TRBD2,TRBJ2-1,TGTGCCAGCTCACCATTTACTAGCGCCAGCTCCTACAATGAGCAGTTCTTC,CASSPFTSASSYNEQFF
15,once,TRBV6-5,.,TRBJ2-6,TGTGCCAGCAGTTACTCCGGGGCTGGGGCCAACGTCCTGACTTTC,CASSYSGAGANVLTF
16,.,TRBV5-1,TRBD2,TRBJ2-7,TGCGCCAGCAGCTTGAACCTAGCGGGGGGGCGAGGGGAGCAGTACTTC,CASSLNLAGGRGEQYF
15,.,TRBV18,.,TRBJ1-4,TGTGCCAGCTCACCACAGGAGCGGGTTGGTGAAAAACTGTTTTTT,CASSPQERVGEKLFF